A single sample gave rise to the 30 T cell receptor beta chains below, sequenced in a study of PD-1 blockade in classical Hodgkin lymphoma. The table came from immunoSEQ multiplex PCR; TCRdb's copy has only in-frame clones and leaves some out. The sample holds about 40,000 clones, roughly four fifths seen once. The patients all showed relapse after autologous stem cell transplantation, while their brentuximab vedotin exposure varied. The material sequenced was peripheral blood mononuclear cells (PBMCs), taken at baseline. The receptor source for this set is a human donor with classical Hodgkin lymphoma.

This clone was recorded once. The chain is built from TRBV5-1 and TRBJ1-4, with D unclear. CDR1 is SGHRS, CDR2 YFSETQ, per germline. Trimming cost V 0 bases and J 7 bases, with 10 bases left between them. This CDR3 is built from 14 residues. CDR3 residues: CASSLAEPGEKLFF. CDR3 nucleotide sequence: TGCGCCAGCAGCTTGGCGGAACCGGGTGAAAAACTGTTTTTT.

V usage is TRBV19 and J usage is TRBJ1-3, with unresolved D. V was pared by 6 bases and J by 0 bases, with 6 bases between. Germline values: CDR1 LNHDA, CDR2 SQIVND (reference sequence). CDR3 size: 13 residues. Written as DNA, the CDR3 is TGTGCCAGTAGCCGGTTCTCTGGAAACACCATATATTTT. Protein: CASSRFSGNTIYF.

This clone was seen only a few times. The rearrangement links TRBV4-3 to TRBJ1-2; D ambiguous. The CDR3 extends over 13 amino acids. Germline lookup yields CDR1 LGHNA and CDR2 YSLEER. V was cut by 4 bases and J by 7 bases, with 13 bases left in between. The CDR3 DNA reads TGCGCCAGCAGCCGAGGACCTAGCGGTGGCTACACCTTC. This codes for CASSRGPSGGYTF.

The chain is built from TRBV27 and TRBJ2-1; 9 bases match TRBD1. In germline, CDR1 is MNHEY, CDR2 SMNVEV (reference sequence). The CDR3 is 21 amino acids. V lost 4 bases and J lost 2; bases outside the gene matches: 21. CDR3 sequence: CASSYQQGAIRSGDPYNEQFF. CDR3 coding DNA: TGTGCCAGCAGTTATCAACAGGGGGCAATCAGGAGCGGAGACCCCTACAATGAGCAGTTCTTC.

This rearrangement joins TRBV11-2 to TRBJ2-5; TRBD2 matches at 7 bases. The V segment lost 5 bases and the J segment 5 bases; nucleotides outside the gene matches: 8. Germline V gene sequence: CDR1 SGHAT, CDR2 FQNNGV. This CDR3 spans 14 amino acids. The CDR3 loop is CASSPYWTRETQYF. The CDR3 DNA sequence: TGTGCCAGCAGCCCCTACTGGACTAGGGAGACCCAGTACTTC.

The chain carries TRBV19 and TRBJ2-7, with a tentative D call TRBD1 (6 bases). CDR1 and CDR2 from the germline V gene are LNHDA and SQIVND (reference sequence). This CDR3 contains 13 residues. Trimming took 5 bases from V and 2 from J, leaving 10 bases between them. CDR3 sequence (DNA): TGTGCCAGTAGTCGGGGACAAGCCTACGAGCAGTACTTC. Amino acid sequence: CASSRGQAYEQYF.

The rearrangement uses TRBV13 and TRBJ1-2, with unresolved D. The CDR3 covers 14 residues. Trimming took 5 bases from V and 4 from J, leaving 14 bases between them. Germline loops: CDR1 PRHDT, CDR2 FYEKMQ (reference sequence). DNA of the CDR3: TGTGCCAGCAGCCCTCGGATCTCTAGCTATGGCTACACCTTC. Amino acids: CASSPRISSYGYTF.

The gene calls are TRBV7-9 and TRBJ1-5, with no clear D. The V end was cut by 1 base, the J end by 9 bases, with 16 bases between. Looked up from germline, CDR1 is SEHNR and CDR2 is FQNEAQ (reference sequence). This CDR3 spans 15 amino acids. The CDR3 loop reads CASSLDGTSEMPQHF. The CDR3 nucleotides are TGTGCCAGCAGCTTAGATGGTACGTCGGAAATGCCCCAGCATTTT.

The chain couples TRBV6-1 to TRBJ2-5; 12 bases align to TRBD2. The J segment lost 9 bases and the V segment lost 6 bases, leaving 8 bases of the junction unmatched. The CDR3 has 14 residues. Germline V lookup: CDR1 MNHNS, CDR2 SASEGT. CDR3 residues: CASRKLGTSGSQYF. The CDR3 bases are TGTGCCAGCAGGAAGCTTGGGACTAGCGGGTCCCAGTACTTC.

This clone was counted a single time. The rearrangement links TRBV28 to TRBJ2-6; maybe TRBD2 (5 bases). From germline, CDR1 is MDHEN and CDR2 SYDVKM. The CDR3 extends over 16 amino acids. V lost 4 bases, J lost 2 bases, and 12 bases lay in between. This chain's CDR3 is CASSSGLGAGANVLTF. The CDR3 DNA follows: TGTGCCAGCAGTTCCGGTCTCGGGGCTGGGGCCAACGTCCTGACTTTC. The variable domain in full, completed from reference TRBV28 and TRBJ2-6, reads DVKVTQSSRYLVKRTGEKVFLECVQDMDHENMFWYRQDPGLGLRLIYFSYDVKMKEKGDIPEGYSVSREKKERFSLILESASTNQTSMYLCASSSGLGAGANVLTFGAGSRLTVL.

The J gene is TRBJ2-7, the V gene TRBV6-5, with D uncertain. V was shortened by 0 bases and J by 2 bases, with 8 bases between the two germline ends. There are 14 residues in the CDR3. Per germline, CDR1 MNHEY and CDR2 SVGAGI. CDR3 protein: CASSYSVSTYEQYF. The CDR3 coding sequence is TGTGCCAGCAGTTACTCGGTATCAACCTACGAGCAGTACTTC.

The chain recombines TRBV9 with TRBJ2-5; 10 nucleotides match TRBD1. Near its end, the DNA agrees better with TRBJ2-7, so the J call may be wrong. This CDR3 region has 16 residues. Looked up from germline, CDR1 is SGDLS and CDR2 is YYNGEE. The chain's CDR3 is CASSVSGGTGVYEQYF. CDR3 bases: TGTGCCAGCAGCGTATCCGGCGGGACAGGGGTATACGAGCAGTACTTC.

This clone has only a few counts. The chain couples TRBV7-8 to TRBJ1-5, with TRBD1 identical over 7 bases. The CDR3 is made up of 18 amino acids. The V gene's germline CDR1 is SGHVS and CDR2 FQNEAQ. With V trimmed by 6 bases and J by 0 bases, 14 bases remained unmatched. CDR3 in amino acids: CASSPGQSFSYSNQPQHF. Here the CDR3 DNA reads TGTGCCAGCAGTCCGGGACAGAGTTTCTCTTATAGCAATCAGCCCCAGCATTTT.

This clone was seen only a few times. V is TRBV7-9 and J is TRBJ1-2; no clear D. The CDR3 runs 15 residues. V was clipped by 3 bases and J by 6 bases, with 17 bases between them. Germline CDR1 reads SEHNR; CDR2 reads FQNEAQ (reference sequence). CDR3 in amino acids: CASSFPLTDIHGYTF. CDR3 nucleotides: TGTGCCAGCAGCTTTCCCCTCACAGATATTCATGGCTACACCTTC.

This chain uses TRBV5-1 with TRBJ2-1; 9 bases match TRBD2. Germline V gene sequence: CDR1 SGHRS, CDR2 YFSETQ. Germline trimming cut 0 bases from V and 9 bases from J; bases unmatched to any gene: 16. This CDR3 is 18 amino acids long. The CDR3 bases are TGCGCCAGCAGCTTGGTAGGCGGGCTAGCGGGATCTCGGTCTGAGCAGTTCTTC. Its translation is CASSLVGGLAGSRSEQFF.

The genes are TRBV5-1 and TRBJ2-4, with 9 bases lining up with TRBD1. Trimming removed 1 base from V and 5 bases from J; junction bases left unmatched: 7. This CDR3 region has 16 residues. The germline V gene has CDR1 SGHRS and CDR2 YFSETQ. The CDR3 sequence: CASSLWAGQGQNIQYF. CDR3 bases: TGCGCCAGCAGCTTGTGGGCCGGACAGGGGCAAAACATTCAGTACTTC. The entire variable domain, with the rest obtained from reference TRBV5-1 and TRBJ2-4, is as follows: KAGVTQTPRYLIKTRGQQVTLSCSPISGHRSVSWYQQTPGQGLQFLFEYFSETQRNKGNFPGRFSGRQFSNSRSEMNVSTLELGDSALYLCASSLWAGQGQNIQYFGAGTRLSVL.

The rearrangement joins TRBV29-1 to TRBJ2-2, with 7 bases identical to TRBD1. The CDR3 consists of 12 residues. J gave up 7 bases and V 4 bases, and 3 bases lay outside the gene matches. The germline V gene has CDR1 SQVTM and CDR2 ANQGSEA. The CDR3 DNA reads TGCAGCGTTGCACAGGGGATCGGGGAGCTGTTTTTT. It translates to CSVAQGIGELFF.

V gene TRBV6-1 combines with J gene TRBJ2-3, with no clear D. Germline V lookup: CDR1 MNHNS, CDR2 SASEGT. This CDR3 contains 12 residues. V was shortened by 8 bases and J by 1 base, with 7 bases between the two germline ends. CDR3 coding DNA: TGTGCCAGCTCCAGCGGCACAGATACGCAGTATTTT. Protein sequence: CASSSGTDTQYF.

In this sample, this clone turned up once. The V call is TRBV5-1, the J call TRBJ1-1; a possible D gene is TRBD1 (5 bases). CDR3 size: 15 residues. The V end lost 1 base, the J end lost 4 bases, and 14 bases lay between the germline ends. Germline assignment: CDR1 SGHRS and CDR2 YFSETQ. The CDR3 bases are TGCGCCAGCAGCTTGTCGTTTTTGGGACGCACTGAAGCTTTCTTT. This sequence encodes CASSLSFLGRTEAFF.

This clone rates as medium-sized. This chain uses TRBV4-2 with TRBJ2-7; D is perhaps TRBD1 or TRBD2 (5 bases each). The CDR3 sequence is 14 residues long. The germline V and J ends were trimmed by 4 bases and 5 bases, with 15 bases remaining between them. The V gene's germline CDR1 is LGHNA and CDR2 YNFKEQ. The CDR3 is CASSLKHPGHEQYF. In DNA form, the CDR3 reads TGTGCCAGCAGCCTGAAACACCCGGGACACGAGCAGTACTTC.

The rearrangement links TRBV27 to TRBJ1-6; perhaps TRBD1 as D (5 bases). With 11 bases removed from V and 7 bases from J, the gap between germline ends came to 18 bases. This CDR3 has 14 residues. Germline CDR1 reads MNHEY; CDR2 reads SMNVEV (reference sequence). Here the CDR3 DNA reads TGTGCCGTCCAGGGTGCCTTGAGGAATTCACCCCTCCACTTT. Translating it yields CAVQGALRNSPLHF.

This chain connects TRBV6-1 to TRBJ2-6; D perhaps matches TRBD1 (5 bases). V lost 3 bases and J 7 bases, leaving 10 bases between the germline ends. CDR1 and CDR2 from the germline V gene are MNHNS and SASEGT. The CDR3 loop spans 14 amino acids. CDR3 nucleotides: TGTGCCAGCAGTGACAGGGTAGGAGCCAACGTCCTGACTTTC. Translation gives CASSDRVGANVLTF.

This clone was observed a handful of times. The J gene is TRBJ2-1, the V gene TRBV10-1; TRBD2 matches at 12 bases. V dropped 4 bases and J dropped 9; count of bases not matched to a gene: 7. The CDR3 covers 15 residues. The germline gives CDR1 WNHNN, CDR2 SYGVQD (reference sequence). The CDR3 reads CASSGPTSGRGEQFF. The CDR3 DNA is TGCGCCAGCAGTGGGCCGACTAGCGGGAGAGGTGAGCAGTTCTTC.

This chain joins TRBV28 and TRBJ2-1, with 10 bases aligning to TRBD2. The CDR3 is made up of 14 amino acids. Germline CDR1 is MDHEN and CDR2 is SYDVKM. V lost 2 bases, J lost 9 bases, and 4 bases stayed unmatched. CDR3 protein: CASSLASGRREQFF. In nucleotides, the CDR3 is TGTGCCAGCAGTTTAGCTAGCGGGAGACGTGAGCAGTTCTTC.

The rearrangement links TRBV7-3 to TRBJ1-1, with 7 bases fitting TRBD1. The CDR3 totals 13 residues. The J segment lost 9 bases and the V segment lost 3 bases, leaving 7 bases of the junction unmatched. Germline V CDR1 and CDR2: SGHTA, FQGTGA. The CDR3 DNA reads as TGTGCCAGCAGCTTCGGGCAGGGGGAGAAAGCTTTCTTT. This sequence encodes CASSFGQGEKAFF.

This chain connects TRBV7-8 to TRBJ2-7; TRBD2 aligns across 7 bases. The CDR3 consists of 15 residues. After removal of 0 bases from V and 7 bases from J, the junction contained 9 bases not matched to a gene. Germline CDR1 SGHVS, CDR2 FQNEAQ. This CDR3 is CASSLARAGAGEQYF. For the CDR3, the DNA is TGTGCCAGCAGCTTAGCGCGGGCGGGAGCGGGAGAGCAGTACTTC.

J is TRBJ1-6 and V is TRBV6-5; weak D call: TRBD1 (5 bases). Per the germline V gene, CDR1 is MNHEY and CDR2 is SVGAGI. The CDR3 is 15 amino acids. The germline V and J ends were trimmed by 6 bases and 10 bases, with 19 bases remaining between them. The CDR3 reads CASSRSGTVMSPLHF. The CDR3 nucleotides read TGTGCCAGCAGCCGCTCCGGGACGGTAATGTCACCCCTCCACTTT.

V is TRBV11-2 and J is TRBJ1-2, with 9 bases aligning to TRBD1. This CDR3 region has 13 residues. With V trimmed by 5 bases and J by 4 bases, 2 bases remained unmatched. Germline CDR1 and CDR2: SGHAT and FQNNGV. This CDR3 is CASSETGGYGYTF. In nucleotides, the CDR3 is TGTGCCAGCAGCGAGACAGGGGGCTATGGCTACACCTTC.

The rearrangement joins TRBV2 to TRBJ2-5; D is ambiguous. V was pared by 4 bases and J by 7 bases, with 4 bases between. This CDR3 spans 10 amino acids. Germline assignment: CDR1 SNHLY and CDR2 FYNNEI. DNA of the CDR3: TGTGCCAGCAGTGCGGGGACCCAGTACTTC. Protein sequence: CASSAGTQYF.

The CDR3 loop reads CASSLNWVSAKNIQYF. For the CDR3, the DNA is TGTGCCAGCAGTCTCAATTGGGTTTCAGCCAAAAACATTCAGTACTTC. This sequence joins TRBV27 and TRBJ2-4, with D uncertain. The CDR3 has 16 residues. Trimming took off 5 bases at V and 0 bases at J, with 14 bases between the two ends. Germline V gene sequence: CDR1 MNHEY, CDR2 SMNVEV (reference sequence).